Sequencing of this T cell receptor (beta chain) was carried out in a study of shared clonotypes between healthy human individuals. Study background: A donor's plate count was three for CD4 naive and three for CD4 memory; CD8 naive had two and CD8 memory one.

Memory CD4+ cells were the fraction left after CD45RA+ naive selection. As to this clone: Its specificity is not known.

The CDR3 runs to 17 residues. The V gene end was trimmed by 7 bases and the J gene end by 6 bases; junction bases not matched to a gene: 14. Germline V lookup: CDR1 LNHDA, CDR2 SQIVND (reference sequence). Study-wide points: Naive subsets, compared against memory subsets, generally had larger estimated richness values.

At the deep level, the assay was run. Here immunoSEQ multiplex PCR was the method, and the copy in TCRdb shows in-frame clones only, minus some. The sample contains 2 million to 2.5 million clones, more than 90% of which appear only once. This rearrangement joins TRBV19 to TRBJ1-5, with 11 positions matching TRBD1. This TCR derives from a man younger than 30 in good health. The sequenced material came from naive CD4+ T cells sorted from blood. Subset given: CD45RA+ positively selected. The CDR3 DNA is TGTGCCAGTACTCAAAATCCGGGACAGGGGGAACGTCAGCCCCAGCATTTT. This codes for CASTQNPGQGERQPQHF.